These 26 T cell receptor beta chains originate from one sample sequenced in a study of blood T cells in healthy people across ages. Primed by a sample-barcoded 5' primer and a J-beta primer mix, a second PCR proceeded for about 6 to 11 cycles. TCRdb re-called the 5' RACE reads through MiXCR, storing one row per CDR3 protein. The sample has approximately 1,700,000 distinct CDR3 sequences, approximately 39% seen once. Sequenced: blood. Receptors were obtained from a human donor in good health.

This rearrangement joins TRBV5-1 to TRBJ1-1; D is possibly TRBD1 (6 bases). Germline V gene data show CDR1 as SGHRS and CDR2 as YFSETQ. This CDR3 region has 16 residues. Between the trimmed V and J ends, which lost 3 bases and 0 bases, there was a span of 15 bases. The CDR3 sequence is CASSSLTGKVNTEAFF. The CDR3 DNA is TGCGCCAGCAGCTCGCTCACAGGGAAGGTGAACACTGAAGCTTTCTTT. The entire variable domain, with the rest obtained from reference TRBV5-1 and TRBJ1-1, is as follows: KAGVTQTPRYLIKTRGQQVTLSCSPISGHRSVSWYQQTPGQGLQFLFEYFSETQRNKGNFPGRFSGRQFSNSRSEMNVSTLELGDSALYLCASSSLTGKVNTEAFFGQGTRLTVV.

CDR3: CASSGAGSRNEQFF. The CDR3 bases are TGTGCCAGCAGTGGGGCAGGGAGTAGGAATGAGCAGTTCTTC. V gene TRBV28 combines with J gene TRBJ2-1; the D gene could be TRBD1 or TRBD2 (5 bases each). The germline V and J ends were trimmed by 5 bases and 7 bases, with 15 bases remaining between them. The CDR3 extends over 14 amino acids. Germline lookup yields CDR1 MDHEN and CDR2 SYDVKM.

The table lists this clonotype with many counts. The CDR3 spells CASSGTVNYQETQYF. As DNA, the CDR3 is TGTGCCAGCAGCGGGACAGTCAACTACCAAGAGACCCAGTACTTC. The J gene is TRBJ2-5, the V gene TRBV12-3 or TRBV12-4; 7 bases line up with TRBD1. CDR3 size: 15 residues. J was trimmed by 0 bases and V by 6 bases; bases with no gene match: 7.

This clonotype was counted only a few times. The chain recombines TRBV6-5 with TRBJ2-5; 9 nucleotides agree with TRBD1. The J call may not be correct, given that the DNA end is closer to TRBJ2-7. This CDR3 comprises 14 residues. From germline, CDR1 is MNHEY and CDR2 SVGAGI. The CDR3 sequence: CASSYGTGFNEQYF. Here the CDR3 DNA reads TGTGCCAGCAGTTACGGGACAGGGTTCAACGAGCAGTACTTC.

V and J are TRBV12-3 or TRBV12-4 and TRBJ2-4, with D possibly being TRBD1 (6 bases). The J call may be incorrect, as the DNA end agrees better with TRBJ2-7. This CDR3 spans 15 amino acids. The CDR3 nucleotides read TGTGCCAGCAGCCTGTTCGACAGGACCCTCTACGAGCAGTACTTC. Amino acid sequence: CASSLFDRTLYEQYF.

The chain employs TRBV20-1 and TRBJ2-1; 10 nucleotides align to TRBD1. Per the germline V gene, CDR1 is DFQATT and CDR2 is SNEGSKA (reference sequence). V was pared by 3 bases and J by 7 bases, with 3 bases of the junction left unmatched. CDR3 length equals 13 residues. In DNA, the CDR3 is TGCAGTGCTAGCCGGGACAGGGGTAATGAGCAGTTCTTC. Amino acid sequence: CSASRDRGNEQFF.

In this sample, this clonotype turned up a few times. The DNA for the CDR3 is TGCAGCGTTGTCCCACAATTGTACCAAGAGACCCAGTACTTC. Translating it yields CSVVPQLYQETQYF. The chain uses TRBV29-1 and TRBJ2-5, with D uncertain. Germline-derived CDR1 and CDR2 are SQVTM and ANQGSEA. V lost 4 bases, J lost 0 bases, and 12 bases lay in between. The CDR3 covers 14 residues.

This chain connects TRBV7-2 to TRBJ2-1; D not certain. V was clipped by 1 base and J by 1 base, with 11 bases between them. This CDR3 is built from 16 residues. Germline CDR1 SGHTA, CDR2 FQGNSA. CDR3: CASSLEIMGSYNEQFF. CDR3 DNA: TGTGCCAGCAGCTTAGAAATTATGGGATCCTACAATGAGCAGTTCTTC.

This clonotype was observed a few times. The chain has TRBV7-9 and TRBJ2-1; D tentatively reads TRBD1 or TRBD2 (5 bases each). Germline V lookup: CDR1 SEHNR, CDR2 FQNEAQ (reference sequence). This CDR3 comprises 16 residues. Trimming stripped 4 bases from V and 4 bases from J, with 17 bases between. The CDR3 DNA sequence: TGTGCCAGCAGCTCCGACTACTGGGGCAAATACAATGAGCAGTTCTTC. Translated, it gives CASSSDYWGKYNEQFF.

This clonotype came up a few times. The chain has TRBV4-3 and TRBJ2-1, with D maybe TRBD2 (5 bases). This CDR3 has 12 residues. The ends were cut back, 6 bases at V and 4 bases at J, with 7 bases in the middle. Germline lookup yields CDR1 LGHNA and CDR2 YSLEER. CDR3 amino acids: CASSGLYNEQFF. In DNA form, the CDR3 reads TGCGCCAGCAGTGGACTGTACAATGAGCAGTTCTTC.

This rearrangement joins TRBV5-1 to TRBJ1-3; TRBD1 is a possible D gene (5 bases). V was trimmed by 1 base and J by 3 bases, leaving 11 bases between them. Germline CDR1 SGHRS, CDR2 YFSETQ. The CDR3 runs 15 residues. In nucleotides, the CDR3 is TGCGCCAGCAGCTTGCAGGGTAGAGATGGAAACACCATATATTTT. Translation gives CASSLQGRDGNTIYF.

This clonotype was counted at least ten times. The V and J genes are TRBV20-1 and TRBJ2-5; a weak D match, TRBD2 (6 bases). The germline gives CDR1 DFQATT, CDR2 SNEGSKA (reference sequence). The V gene lost 5 bases and the J gene lost 5 bases, with 21 bases spanning the gap. The CDR3 is 15 residues long. The CDR3 DNA follows: TGCAGTGCTCCCGGCGGCTGGGGGGTAAATGAGACCCAGTACTTC. This encodes CSAPGGWGVNETQYF.

Ten or more counts support this clonotype. This chain uses TRBV20-1 with TRBJ2-7; 8 bases align to TRBD1. Germline lookup yields CDR1 DFQATT and CDR2 SNEGSKA (reference sequence). The CDR3 covers 12 residues. V shed 6 bases and J 7 bases; nucleotides not matched to a gene: 8. CDR3 sequence: CSARDRGWEQYF. The CDR3, as DNA: TGCAGTGCCCGAGACAGGGGATGGGAGCAGTACTTC.

The genes are TRBV20-1 and TRBJ1-1, with D possibly TRBD1 on 5 matching bases. Trimming shortened V by 2 bases and J by 8 bases, and 18 bases separated the two germline ends. CDR1 is DFQATT and CDR2 is SNEGSKA in the germline V gene (reference sequence). The CDR3 extends over 14 amino acids. As DNA, the CDR3 is TGCAGTGCTAGATGGCAGGGAAAGAGGGCCGAAGCTTTCTTT. Translated: CSARWQGKRAEAFF.

This clonotype was counted many times. The rearrangement uses TRBV29-1 and TRBJ2-6; 11 positions agree with TRBD1. The CDR3 contains 15 residues. V was pared by 7 bases and J by 4 bases, with 6 bases of the junction left unmatched. Germline CDR1 and CDR2: SQVTM and ANQGSEA. In nucleotides, the CDR3 is TGCAGCGCTGGACAGGGGGCGCGAGGGGCCAACGTCCTGACTTTC. It codes for CSAGQGARGANVLTF.

The rearrangement joins TRBV9 to TRBJ1-1; possible D gene TRBD1, 6 bases. Germline CDR1 SGDLS, CDR2 YYNGEE. The CDR3 totals 14 residues. Trimming shortened V by 4 bases and J by 5 bases, and 15 bases separated the two germline ends. Here the CDR3 reads CASSHREAWTEAFF. The CDR3, as DNA: TGTGCCAGCAGCCACAGGGAGGCTTGGACTGAAGCTTTCTTT.

This clonotype was picked up a small number of times. This chain connects TRBV7-6 to TRBJ1-4; D not certain. V lost 1 base to trimming and J lost 7 bases, with 13 bases between them. Germline values: CDR1 SGHVS, CDR2 FNYEAQ. This CDR3 has 15 amino acids. The CDR3 protein is CASSLGGSPGEKLFF. The CDR3 nucleotides read TGTGCCAGCAGCTTAGGAGGGTCACCAGGTGAAAAACTGTTTTTT.

The genes are TRBV21-1 and TRBJ2-3; the table names TRBD2, a call not compared with the DNA. TRBV21-1 is flagged as a pseudogene. The CDR3 has 18 amino acids. CDR3 DNA sequence: TGTGCCAGCAGCAACTCCAGCGGGGGGTCTCCTAGCACAGATACGCAGTATTTT. Encoded protein: CASSNSSGGSPSTDTQYF.

This clonotype was seen once. The chain recombines TRBV12-3 or TRBV12-4 with TRBJ2-1; TRBD1 aligns across 7 bases. Judging by the DNA end, TRBJ2-7 fits better; the J call may be wrong. The CDR3 is 16 amino acids. Here the CDR3 DNA reads TGTGCCAGCAGTCCGACAGGGATAGGCACCTACAATGAGCAGTACTTC. This translates into CASSPTGIGTYNEQYF.

The CDR3, as DNA: TGTGCCAGCAGCTTAGCCCTAGAAAGCTCCTACAATGAGCAGTTCTTC. Its translation is CASSLALESSYNEQFF. The rearrangement joins TRBV7-8 to TRBJ2-1; D gene ambiguous. From germline, CDR1 is SGHVS and CDR2 FQNEAQ. The V gene lost 0 bases and the J gene lost 0 bases, with 9 bases spanning the gap. The CDR3 covers 16 residues. The entire variable domain, with the rest obtained from reference TRBV7-8 and TRBJ2-1, is as follows: GAGVSQSPRYKVAKRGQDVALRCDPISGHVSLFWYQQALGQGPEFLTYFQNEAQLDKSGLPSDRFFAERPEGSVSTLKIQRTQQEDSAVYLCASSLALESSYNEQFFGPGTRLTVL.

This clonotype showed up just a few times. The chain recombines TRBV7-3 with TRBJ1-1; no firm D call. Germline V gene data show CDR1 as SGHTA and CDR2 as FQGTGA. Trimming left V 3 bases short and J 1 base short, with 9 bases between. The CDR3 covers 14 residues. The CDR3 is CASSFLGGNTEAFF. The CDR3 DNA reads TGTGCCAGCAGCTTCTTAGGAGGGAACACTGAAGCTTTCTTT.

In this sample, this clonotype turned up a few times. V usage is TRBV20-1 and J usage is TRBJ1-2, with D possibly matching TRBD1 (5 bases). This CDR3 comprises 12 residues. V was cut by 7 bases and J by 4 bases, with 13 bases left in between. CDR1 DFQATT and CDR2 SNEGSKA come from the germline V gene (reference sequence). Here the CDR3 reads CSGRDGSYGYTF. The CDR3, as DNA: TGCAGTGGGCGGGACGGAAGCTATGGCTACACCTTC.

Only one count was recorded for this clonotype. The V gene is TRBV10-3, the J gene TRBJ2-5; 11 bases are shared with TRBD2. The J call may be wrong; the DNA end is better matched by TRBJ2-7. Germline V gives CDR1 ENHRY, CDR2 SYGVKD. This CDR3 is built from 17 residues. The CDR3 region has the DNA TGTGCCATCAGCGACGTAGCGGGAGGGAAGAAGAACTACGAGCAGTACTTC. Translated: CAISDVAGGKKNYEQYF.

This chain connects TRBV2 to TRBJ2-5; no clear D. The DNA end is more similar to TRBJ2-7, so the J call may be wrong. Germline loops: CDR1 SNHLY, CDR2 FYNNEI. This CDR3 is built from 12 residues. The CDR3 reads CASSDRLGEQYF. CDR3 in DNA: TGTGCCAGCAGTGATCGTCTGGGCGAGCAGTACTTC.

This clonotype has only one observation. V and J are TRBV6-6 and TRBJ2-3, with D perhaps matching TRBD1 or TRBD2 (5 bases each). Trimming took 0 bases from V and 2 from J, leaving 9 bases between them. The germline V gene encodes CDR1 MNHNY and CDR2 SVGAGI (reference sequence). There are 15 residues in the CDR3. CDR3 loop: CASSYSGGHTDTQYF. CDR3 nucleotide sequence: TGTGCCAGCAGTTACTCAGGAGGACACACAGATACGCAGTATTTT.

The chain combines TRBV12-3 or TRBV12-4 with TRBJ1-2; a weak D match, TRBD1 (5 bases). Deletions cut 0 bases from V and 0 bases from J, with 17 bases between. The CDR3 extends over 18 amino acids. The CDR3 nucleotides are TGTGCCAGCAGTTTAGCGTCGGCCAGGGCCAGCTCTAACTATGGCTACACCTTC. As protein: CASSLASARASSNYGYTF.